These 3 T cell receptor beta chains were all obtained from the same sample, sequenced in a study of shared clonotypes between healthy human individuals. The assay was immunoSEQ multiplex PCR, and TCRdb's table has in-frame clones only and misses some. This sample carries almost 700,000 clones, 92% of them seen once, and the ten largest clones take approximately 22%. Naive CD8 isolation took CD45RO-negative cells positively selected for CCR7 and excluded terminally differentiated effector memory CD45RA+ cells. Sequencing used naive CD8+ T cells sorted from blood. Source of these receptors: a man aged 25 to 40 in good health.

The chain is built from TRBV5-1 and TRBJ2-5; D is ambiguous. Looked up from germline, CDR1 is SGHRS and CDR2 is YFSETQ. CDR3 length: 14 residues. Trimming removed 0 bases from V and 0 bases from J, with 6 bases in between. Written as DNA, the CDR3 is TGCGCCAGCAGCTTGGGTCCGTACCAAGAGACCCAGTACTTC. Protein: CASSLGPYQETQYF.

In DNA form, the CDR3 reads TGTGCCACCTACCTGGGGGACACCGGGGAGCTGTTTTTT. It translates to CATYLGDTGELFF. V and J are TRBV2 and TRBJ2-2; TRBD1 or TRBD2 may be the D gene (5 bases each). The CDR3 is 13 residues long. V shed 10 bases and J shed 3 bases, with 12 bases lying between them. The germline V gene encodes CDR1 SNHLY and CDR2 FYNNEI. The variable domain in full, with the rest retrieved from reference TRBV2 and TRBJ2-2, is EPEVTQTPSHQVTQMGQEVILRCVPISNHLYFYWYRQILGQKVEFLVSFYNNEISEKSEIFDDQFSVERPDGSNFTLKIRSTKLEDSAMYFCATYLGDTGELFFGEGSRLTVL.

V and J are TRBV5-4 and TRBJ2-7; 7 nucleotides agree with TRBD1. Germline trimming cut 1 base from V and 2 bases from J; bases unmatched to any gene: 6. Germline CDR1 SGHNT, CDR2 YYREEE (reference sequence). This CDR3 has 15 residues. CDR3 nucleotide sequence: TGTGCCAGCAGCTTGCCTGGACAGGTGACCTACGAGCAGTACTTC. Its translation is CASSLPGQVTYEQYF.